Below are 10 T cell receptor beta chains sequenced from a single sample in a study of shared clonotypes between healthy human individuals. Sequencing was performed with immunoSEQ multiplex PCR; in TCRdb, only in-frame clones are kept and a portion is missing. The sample has around 600,000 clones, 85% to 95% seen once. CD45RO-negative, CCR7-selected cells formed the naive CD8 fraction, which excluded terminally differentiated effector memory CD45RA+ cells. Sequences were obtained from naive CD8+ T cells sorted from blood. The origin of the receptors is a woman aged 30 to 39 in good health.

The chain carries TRBV2 and TRBJ2-7, with D unresolved. This CDR3 is 15 amino acids long. V dropped 4 bases and J dropped 3 bases, with 16 bases sitting between them. Germline V gene lookup returns CDR1 SNHLY and CDR2 FYNNEI. CDR3 sequence reads: CASSGETPPVYEQYF. In DNA form, the CDR3 reads TGTGCCAGCAGTGGAGAGACACCCCCAGTCTACGAGCAGTACTTC.

This chain joins TRBV11-2 and TRBJ2-3, with 8 bases aligning to TRBD2. There are 15 residues in the CDR3. From germline, CDR1 is SGHAT and CDR2 FQNNGV. The V segment lost 5 bases and the J segment 6 bases; nucleotides outside the gene matches: 10. The CDR3, as DNA: TGTGCCAGCAGCCCCCGGCGGGGGGAGGTGGATACGCAGTATTTT. Translated, it gives CASSPRRGEVDTQYF.

The gene calls are TRBV2 and TRBJ2-7; 7 nucleotides align to TRBD1. The CDR3 runs 19 residues. CDR1 SNHLY and CDR2 FYNNEI come from the germline V gene. Trimming at V came to 5 bases and at J to 3 bases, leaving 22 bases not matched to a gene. CDR3 amino acids: CASSPLAGQAVPHGYEQYF. The CDR3 nucleotides are TGTGCCAGCAGTCCGCTTGCCGGACAGGCGGTTCCCCATGGCTACGAGCAGTACTTC.

The rearrangement uses TRBV29-1 and TRBJ2-7, with 9 bases aligning to TRBD2. The CDR3 is 14 amino acids. CDR1 SQVTM and CDR2 ANQGSEA come from the germline V gene. Trimming at V came to 6 bases and at J to 5 bases, leaving 11 bases not matched to a gene. This CDR3 reads CSVAREGLFDEQYF. CDR3 in DNA: TGCAGCGTGGCGCGGGAGGGCCTTTTTGACGAGCAGTACTTC.

V usage is TRBV28 and J usage is TRBJ2-5, with 7 bases matching TRBD1. The better agreement between TRBJ2-7 and the DNA end casts doubt on the J call. This CDR3 is 14 amino acids long. The germline gives CDR1 MDHEN, CDR2 SYDVKM. CDR3 amino acids: CASTSLGQGDEQYF. As DNA, the CDR3 is TGTGCCAGCACCAGTTTAGGGCAGGGGGACGAGCAGTACTTC.

This clone has only a few counts. The DNA for the CDR3 is TGCAGTGCTAGAGATGGCACTGAAGCTTTCTTT. Encoded protein: CSARDGTEAFF. The chain links TRBV20-1 to TRBJ1-1; unclear D gene. CDR1 is DFQATT and CDR2 is SNEGSKA in the germline V gene (reference sequence). V lost 0 bases, J lost 4 bases, and 3 bases lay in between. This CDR3 is built from 11 residues.

This chain connects TRBV7-8 to TRBJ2-5; the D is unclear. V was shortened by 3 bases and J by 4 bases, with 18 bases between the two germline ends. CDR3 length equals 16 residues. The germline CDR1 and CDR2 sequences are SGHVS and FQNEAQ. CDR3 loop: CASSFGITGFAETQYF. The CDR3 DNA reads as TGTGCCAGCAGCTTCGGCATTACCGGGTTTGCAGAGACCCAGTACTTC.

The V and J genes are TRBV20-1 and TRBJ2-7, with D maybe TRBD1 (6 bases). Germline V lookup: CDR1 DFQATT, CDR2 SNEGSKA (reference sequence). The ends were cut back, 1 base at V and 9 bases at J, with 10 bases in the middle. The CDR3 loop spans 11 amino acids. CDR3 nucleotide sequence: TGCAGTGCTAGAGTGCAGGGGTCGCAGTACTTC. It codes for CSARVQGSQYF.

The chain links TRBV7-2 to TRBJ2-3; D is uncertain. CDR1 SGHTA and CDR2 FQGNSA come from the germline V gene. Trimming removed 2 bases from V and 10 bases from J, with 16 bases in between. This CDR3 is built from 14 residues. CDR3 coding DNA: TGTGCCAGCAGCTTAAACTCACATGGGCTTGCGCAGTATTTT. Translation gives CASSLNSHGLAQYF.

The DNA for the CDR3 is TGTGCCAGCAGCTCCGGACAGGGTGGGACCACTGAAGCTTTCTTT. Its protein product is CASSSGQGGTTEAFF. The chain combines TRBV5-4 with TRBJ1-1; TRBD1 aligns across 8 bases. The CDR3 has 15 amino acids. The V gene end was trimmed by 3 bases and the J gene end by 4 bases; junction bases not matched to a gene: 8. CDR1 is SGHNT and CDR2 is YYREEE in the germline V gene (reference sequence).